A single T cell receptor beta chain is shown here with its context. Noted time point: peripheral blood 6 weeks after treatment start. Pretreatment and on-treatment samples were taken, numbering 1 to 8 per patient. Generated by immunoSEQ multiplex PCR, the TCRdb table keeps only in-frame clones and is missing some. The data show around 38,000 clones, 86% seen once. This CDR3 contains 14 residues. CDR1 is MNHEY and CDR2 is SVGAGI in the germline V gene. V was trimmed by 6 bases and J by 5 bases, leaving 13 bases between them. These data are taken from a study of PD-L1 blockade in urothelial cancer. Turning to the study itself: Researchers found blood samples held a median of about 130,000 T cells.

The V gene is TRBV6-5, the J gene TRBJ2-2, with a weak D call TRBD1 (5 bases). This receptor was obtained from a man between 60 and 70 years old with urothelial cancer. Sequenced here: PBMCs, sampled around atezolizumab (anti-PD-L1) treatment. CDR3 amino acids: CASSVLQGTGELFF. CDR3 nucleotides: TGTGCCAGCAGCGTACTCCAGGGTACCGGGGAGCTGTTTTTT.